The 10 T cell receptor beta chains below come from one sample, sequenced in a study of technical replicates of blood from a handful of donors. Profiled with immunoSEQ multiplex PCR; TCRdb holds only in-frame clones, not every one. Among just over 60,000 clones, more than 75% were seen once, and the ten largest hold 5.2%. Sample: PBMCs. These receptors all stem from a human donor in good health. Some clones in this sample may be carry-over from other donors' samples.

This chain joins TRBV6-5 and TRBJ1-1; D gene uncertain. V lost 6 bases to trimming and J lost 0 bases, with 11 bases between them. Germline CDR1 MNHEY, CDR2 SVGAGI. CDR3 size: 14 residues. DNA of the CDR3: TGTGCCAGCAGCCCCCCGAGCTTGAACACTGAAGCTTTCTTT. It is translated as CASSPPSLNTEAFF.

The chain uses TRBV9 and TRBJ1-2; 10 bases agree with TRBD1. Losses at the gene ends were 4 bases for V and 6 bases for J; bases not matched to a gene: 12. This CDR3 contains 16 residues. Germline CDR1 SGDLS, CDR2 YYNGEE. CDR3 sequence reads: CASSPRPGQGSDGYTF. The CDR3 DNA follows: TGTGCCAGCAGCCCAAGACCGGGACAGGGGAGCGATGGCTACACCTTC.

The chain has TRBV21-1 and TRBJ2-7; TRBD1, the D gene given by the table, was not confirmed from the DNA. TRBV21-1 constitutes a pseudogene. The CDR3 covers 13 residues. Written as DNA, the CDR3 is TGTGCCAGCAGCAAGGACAGGGTTCACGAGCAGTACTTC. Translation: CASSKDRVHEQYF.

The rearrangement links TRBV5-4 to TRBJ2-5, with D possibly TRBD2 on 6 matching bases. Germline values: CDR1 SGHNT, CDR2 YYREEE (reference sequence). The CDR3 consists of 15 residues. The ends were cut back, 2 bases at V and 0 bases at J, with 11 bases in the middle. DNA of the CDR3: TGTGCCAGCAGCTTTAGTGGGGGGAACCAAGAGACCCAGTACTTC. Its translation is CASSFSGGNQETQYF.

J is TRBJ1-2 and V is TRBV7-2, with D possibly matching TRBD1 (5 bases). This CDR3 spans 14 amino acids. V was clipped by 5 bases and J by 4 bases, with 14 bases between them. Germline V gene lookup returns CDR1 SGHTA and CDR2 FQGNSA. The CDR3 DNA reads TGTGCCAGCAGCCTTAGAGACAGAGCCTATGGCTACACCTTC. Residues: CASSLRDRAYGYTF.

The DNA for the CDR3 is TGTGCCAGCAAAATGGAGGAGACCCAGTACTTC. Protein: CASKMEETQYF. The chain employs TRBV5-6 and TRBJ2-5, with D unclear. The length of the CDR3 is 11 residues. Germline values: CDR1 SGHDT, CDR2 YYEEEE. V lost 6 bases and J 5 bases, leaving 8 bases between the germline ends.

This clone was recorded once. This chain connects TRBV2 to TRBJ1-1; no definite D call. Germline values: CDR1 SNHLY, CDR2 FYNNEI. The CDR3 length is 14 residues. Trimming cost V 8 bases and J 6 bases, with 19 bases left between them. The CDR3 spells CASSWRADGAEAFF. CDR3 nucleotides: TGTGCCAGCTCCTGGAGGGCAGACGGGGCTGAAGCTTTCTTT.

The V call is TRBV29-1, the J call TRBJ1-5; 8 positions match TRBD1. V lost 6 bases to trimming and J lost 0 bases; unmatched junction nucleotides: 4. The CDR3 runs to 14 residues. Per germline, CDR1 SQVTM and CDR2 ANQGSEA. In DNA form, the CDR3 reads TGCAGCGTAGGAGGACAGGGTAGCAATCAGCCCCAGCATTTT. It translates to CSVGGQGSNQPQHF.

The chain carries TRBV2 and TRBJ1-1; 8 nucleotides line up with TRBD1. The V segment lost 6 bases and the J segment 5 bases; nucleotides outside the gene matches: 5. Germline loops: CDR1 SNHLY, CDR2 FYNNEI. The CDR3 runs to 13 residues. This CDR3 reads CASRGQGGTEAFF. In DNA, the CDR3 is TGTGCCAGCAGAGGACAGGGTGGAACTGAAGCTTTCTTT.

The V call is TRBV5-1, the J call TRBJ2-7; TRBD2 agrees at 14 bases. The V gene end was trimmed by 4 bases and the J gene end by 3 bases; junction bases not matched to a gene: 3. The CDR3 is 15 residues long. Germline V gene lookup returns CDR1 SGHRS and CDR2 YFSETQ. CDR3: CASSPGLAGGYEQYF. CDR3 in DNA: TGCGCCAGCAGCCCCGGACTAGCGGGGGGCTACGAGCAGTACTTC.